These 2 T cell receptor beta chains share one sample of origin, sequenced in a study of blood T cell repertoires in COVID-19. Profiling relied on immunoSEQ multiplex PCR, and the TCRdb table lists in-frame clones only, not all of them. The sample lists a few hundred thousand clones, 70% to 90% occurring once. Sequencing was performed on peripheral blood. The source of these receptors is a man aged 40-49 years with acute or convalescent COVID-19.

The chain has TRBV19 and TRBJ1-4; D may be TRBD1 (6 bases). Germline CDR1 is LNHDA and CDR2 is SQIVND (reference sequence). The CDR3 runs to 15 residues. Trimming took 2 bases from V and 8 from J, leaving 15 bases between them. The CDR3: CASSIYQGSAEKLFF. The DNA of the CDR3 is TGTGCCAGTAGTATATACCAGGGGTCCGCGGAAAAACTGTTTTTT.

This chain links TRBV6-5 with TRBJ1-1; tentatively, D is TRBD1 (6 bases). With 2 bases removed from V and 1 base from J, the gap between germline ends came to 11 bases. This CDR3 region has 15 residues. Germline V gives CDR1 MNHEY, CDR2 SVGAGI. The CDR3 DNA sequence: TGTGCCAGCAGTTACACGTCCAGGGGGAACACTGAAGCTTTCTTT. It translates to CASSYTSRGNTEAFF.